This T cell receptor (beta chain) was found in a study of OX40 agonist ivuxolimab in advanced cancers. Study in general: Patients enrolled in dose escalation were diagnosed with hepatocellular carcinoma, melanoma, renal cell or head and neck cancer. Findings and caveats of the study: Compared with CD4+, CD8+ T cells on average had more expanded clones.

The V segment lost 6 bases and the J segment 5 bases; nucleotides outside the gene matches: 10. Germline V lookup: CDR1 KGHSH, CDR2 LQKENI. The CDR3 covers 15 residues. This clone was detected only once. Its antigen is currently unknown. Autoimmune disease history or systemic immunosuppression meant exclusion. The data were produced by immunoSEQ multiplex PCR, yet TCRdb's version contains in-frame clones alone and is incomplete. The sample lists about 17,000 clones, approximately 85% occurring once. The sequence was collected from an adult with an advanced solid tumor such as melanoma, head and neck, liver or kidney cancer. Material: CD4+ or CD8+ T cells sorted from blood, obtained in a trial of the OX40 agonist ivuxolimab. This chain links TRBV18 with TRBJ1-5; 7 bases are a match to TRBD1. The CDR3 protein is CASSFQGGFDQPQHF. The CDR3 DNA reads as TGTGCCAGCTCGTTCCAGGGGGGTTTTGATCAGCCCCAGCATTTT.